The clone carrying this T cell receptor beta chain was counted a few times. Its antigen is still unknown. The CDR3 sequence is 14 residues long. The trim removed 5 bases at V and 7 bases at J, leaving 8 bases unmatched. Germline V gene data show CDR1 as SGHTA and CDR2 as FQGNSA. PCR was performed using 60 Vbeta and 13 Jbeta primers. The data were produced by immunoSEQ multiplex PCR, yet TCRdb's version contains in-frame clones alone and is incomplete. In the table there are under 150,000 clones, roughly 71% of which are singletons. The sample originates from a study of cytomegalovirus exposure and HLA in healthy donors. Study-level results: TCR sequences were mostly rare, though some public TCRs occurred in many donors.

The rearrangement links TRBV7-2 to TRBJ2-7, with 10 bases matching TRBD1. The clonotype was recovered from a man aged 18 to 30 in good health and CMV-seropositive. Sequencing used PBMCs. Written as DNA, the CDR3 is TGTGCCAGCAGCCTGGACAGGGGGTTTAGGGAGCAGTACTTC. The encoded protein is CASSLDRGFREQYF.